Listed below are T cell receptor beta chains from one sample, sequenced in a study of T cell clonotyping in hematopoietic cell transplantation. Generated by immunoSEQ multiplex PCR, the TCRdb table keeps only in-frame clones and is missing some. The sample carries approximately 11,000 clones, roughly 90% recorded once. The sequences come from peripheral blood mononuclear cells, collected before stem cell transplant. The source is a woman aged 40 to 55 with acute myeloid leukemia. Some clones in this sample may be carry-over from other donors' samples. The CDR3 runs from the conserved cysteine through the conserved F or W. A D gene is named only where the DNA matches it firmly. Rows may omit the clone size; those that give it use once, few, many or a size class.

V	size	D	J	CDR3	DNA
TRBV10-3	NA	TRBD2	TRBJ2-7	CAISVREGSSEQYF	TGTGCCATCAGTGTGCGGGAGGGCTCCTCCGAGCAGTACTTC
TRBV30	NA	TRBD1	TRBJ1-5	CAWSARTGTGNQPQHF	TGTGCCTGGAGCGCCCGGACAGGGACTGGAAATCAGCCCCAGCATTTT
TRBV29-1	once	NA	TRBJ1-1	CSTYSTPAGTLMNTEAFF	TGCAGCACCTACTCCACCCCAGCAGGGACCCTCATGAACACTGAAGCTTTCTTT
TRBV19	once	NA	TRBJ2-1	CASSIPQGGYNEQFF	TGTGCCAGTAGTATTCCCCAGGGGGGGTACAATGAGCAGTTCTTC
TRBV11-3	once	NA	TRBJ2-2	CASRKGGGTNTGELFF	TGTGCCAGCAGAAAAGGTGGGGGAACGAACACCGGGGAGCTGTTTTTT
TRBV27	NA	NA	TRBJ2-3	CASSFMATSTDTQYF	TGTGCCAGCAGTTTTATGGCTACCTCCACAGATACGCAGTATTTT
TRBV30	NA	NA	TRBJ1-4	CAWTMQQGRSEKLFF	TGTGCCTGGACGATGCAACAGGGTCGATCTGAAAAACTGTTTTTT
TRBV5-1	NA	TRBD2	TRBJ2-1	CASSPPGLADKRGEQFF	TGCGCCAGCAGCCCCCCGGGACTAGCGGATAAGCGGGGTGAGCAGTTCTTC
TRBV18	NA	TRBD1	TRBJ2-7	CASSPGQVSYEQYF	TGTGCCAGCTCACCTGGACAGGTTTCCTACGAGCAGTACTTC
TRBV11-2	NA	TRBD2	TRBJ2-1	CASNTPASGRAYNEQFF	TGTGCCAGCAACACACCGGCTAGCGGGAGGGCGTACAATGAGCAGTTCTTC
TRBV5-1	NA	NA	TRBJ2-7	CASGDSRGEQYF	TGCGCCAGCGGAGACTCCCGTGGCGAGCAGTACTTC
TRBV19	few	NA	TRBJ1-1	CASSIGAGGGNTEAFF	TGTGCCAGTAGTATTGGGGCAGGCGGAGGGAACACTGAAGCTTTCTTT
TRBV5-1	NA	TRBD2	TRBJ2-3	CASSSRTSGTDTQYF	TGCGCCAGCAGCTCCCGGACTAGCGGGACAGATACGCAGTATTTT
TRBV4-3	once	NA	TRBJ1-5	CASSQDRRQPQHF	TGCGCCAGCAGCCAAGATAGGCGGCAGCCCCAGCATTTT